This paragraph reports one T cell receptor (beta chain). Its matching antigen is unknown. This sample was included in a study of PD-1 blockade in classical Hodgkin lymphoma. Study-wide points: TCR diversity at baseline was reported to be reduced in newly diagnosed patients relative to healthy donors.

Data came from immunoSEQ multiplex PCR; TCRdb stores just in-frame clones and leaves some out. The sample consists of about 34,000 clones, 76% of them appearing once. No patient escaped relapse after autologous stem cell transplantation, and brentuximab vedotin exposure varied. The source is a human donor with classical Hodgkin lymphoma. This specimen was peripheral blood mononuclear cells (PBMCs), taken before the second cycle of nivolumab.

Here the CDR3 reads CASRKGGPWGGTDTQYF. CDR3 bases: TGTGCCAGCAGGAAAGGAGGACCGTGGGGGGGCACAGATACGCAGTATTTT. This sequence joins TRBV2 and TRBJ2-3; maybe TRBD2 (6 bases). This CDR3 is built from 17 residues. Germline lookup yields CDR1 SNHLY and CDR2 FYNNEI. Deletions cut 6 bases from V and 1 base from J, with 20 bases between.